The 12 T cell receptor beta chains below come from one sample, sequenced in a study of OX40 agonist ivuxolimab in advanced cancers. Assay used: immunoSEQ multiplex PCR; TCRdb lists only in-frame clones, some missing. The data hold approximately 35,000 clones, with approximately 80% observed a single time. Source: CD4+ or CD8+ T cells sorted from blood, taken in a trial of the OX40 agonist ivuxolimab. The receptors were gathered from an adult with an advanced solid tumor such as melanoma, head and neck, liver or kidney cancer.

This rearrangement joins TRBV6-1 to TRBJ2-3; 9 bases are shared with TRBD2. CDR3 length: 15 residues. V lost 4 bases, J lost 2 bases, and 4 bases stayed unmatched. Per the germline V gene, CDR1 is MNHNS and CDR2 is SASEGT. CDR3 bases: TGTGCCAGCAGTGCGGTAGCGGGGGTCACAGATACGCAGTATTTT. Translated, it gives CASSAVAGVTDTQYF.

The J gene is TRBJ1-2, the V gene TRBV5-5, with 9 bases that match TRBD1. The ends lost 6 bases at V and 2 bases at J; junction bases unmatched: 5. This CDR3 has 14 amino acids. The V gene's germline CDR1 is SGHKS and CDR2 YYEKEE (reference sequence). The CDR3 sequence is CASTEGQGNYGYTF. In nucleotides, the CDR3 is TGTGCCAGCACCGAAGGACAGGGGAACTATGGCTACACCTTC.

This chain connects TRBV30 to TRBJ1-3; D remains ambiguous. Germline values: CDR1 GTSNPN, CDR2 SVGIG (reference sequence). The V gene lost 3 bases and the J gene lost 8 bases, with 11 bases spanning the gap. CDR3 length equals 12 residues. Written as DNA, the CDR3 is TGTGCCTGGAGCGCCGTGGGATACACCATATATTTT. Translation gives CAWSAVGYTIYF.

The chain employs TRBV2 and TRBJ1-2, with D possibly being TRBD1 (6 bases). The CDR3 loop spans 15 amino acids. Per germline, CDR1 SNHLY and CDR2 FYNNEI. Trimming stripped 8 bases from V and 7 bases from J, with 23 bases between. For the CDR3, the DNA is TGTGCCAGCTCGTTTCAAGGACAGAGACAAGGTGGCTACACCTTC. This codes for CASSFQGQRQGGYTF.

The chain is built from TRBV2 and TRBJ2-5; 9 bases map to TRBD1. CDR1 is SNHLY and CDR2 is FYNNEI in the germline V gene. CDR3 length equals 11 residues. Losses at the gene ends were 8 bases for V and 5 bases for J; bases not matched to a gene: 0. CDR3 protein: CASGTGETQYF. Written as DNA, the CDR3 is TGTGCCAGCGGGACAGGGGAGACCCAGTACTTC.

The CDR3 DNA sequence: TGTGCCAGTAGTATGAGGCGGACCGGGGAGCTGTTTTTT. It yields the protein CASSMRRTGELFF. This chain joins TRBV19 and TRBJ2-2; D remains unclear. The V and J ends lost 3 bases and 5 bases respectively, with 7 bases between them. The length of the CDR3 is 13 residues. Germline values: CDR1 LNHDA, CDR2 SQIVND (reference sequence).

The rearrangement uses TRBV6-5 and TRBJ2-5; 11 positions agree with TRBD1. CDR3 size: 15 residues. In germline, CDR1 is MNHEY, CDR2 SVGAGI. Losses at the gene ends were 2 bases for V and 11 bases for J; bases not matched to a gene: 10. CDR3 sequence: CASSYGTGGTREQYF. In DNA form, the CDR3 reads TGTGCCAGCAGTTACGGGACAGGGGGGACTAGGGAGCAGTACTTC.

J is TRBJ2-3 and V is TRBV4-2; 8 bases are a match to TRBD2. Germline trimming cut 0 bases from V and 0 bases from J; bases unmatched to any gene: 5. Germline V gene sequence: CDR1 LGHNA, CDR2 YNFKEQ. This CDR3 is 17 amino acids long. The CDR3 protein is CASSQEGGGRSTDTQYF. Written as DNA, the CDR3 is TGTGCCAGCAGCCAAGAGGGCGGGGGGCGTAGCACAGATACGCAGTATTTT.

This rearrangement joins TRBV2 to TRBJ1-6; no definite D call. Per germline, CDR1 SNHLY and CDR2 FYNNEI. The CDR3 is 13 residues long. Trimming pared 7 bases from V and 7 bases from J, leaving 11 bases between. The chain's CDR3 is CASTISENSPLHF. CDR3 DNA: TGTGCCAGCACGATTTCAGAAAATTCACCCCTCCACTTT.

This chain connects TRBV9 to TRBJ1-1; D gene unclear. This CDR3 has 12 residues. CDR1 is SGDLS and CDR2 is YYNGEE in the germline V gene. V was trimmed by 5 bases and J by 7 bases, leaving 12 bases between them. The CDR3 region is CASSGGFGEAFF. In DNA form, the CDR3 reads TGTGCCAGCAGTGGCGGGTTCGGTGAAGCTTTCTTT.

This clone was recorded only once. This chain links TRBV5-4 with TRBJ2-6; D ambiguous. The CDR3 spans 16 residues. In germline, CDR1 is SGHNT, CDR2 YYREEE (reference sequence). The V end lost 0 bases, the J end lost 0 bases, and 7 bases lay between the germline ends. Here the CDR3 reads CASSLGLFSGANVLTF. CDR3 in DNA: TGTGCCAGCAGCTTGGGCCTGTTCTCTGGGGCCAACGTCCTGACTTTC.

The chain links TRBV29-1 to TRBJ2-1, with D uncertain. Trimming took off 0 bases at V and 4 bases at J, with 4 bases between the two ends. Germline CDR1 reads SQVTM; CDR2 reads ANQGSEA. The CDR3 spans 12 residues. CDR3 loop: CSVEEVYNEQFF. In DNA, the CDR3 is TGCAGCGTTGAAGAGGTTTACAATGAGCAGTTCTTC.